The 23 T cell receptor beta chains below come from one sample, sequenced in a study of T cell responses to AZD1222 COVID-19 vaccine. Libraries were prepared by immunoSEQ multiplex PCR; TCRdb keeps only in-frame clonotypes and omits some of them. The sample records 100,000 or so clones, about 87% being singletons. The source was peripheral blood, collected 28 days after the second AZD1222 dose. Every receptor here comes from an adult who received the AZD1222 COVID-19 vaccine.

This clone was observed once. The chain couples TRBV5-1 to TRBJ2-2; 10 bases fit TRBD1. Per the germline V gene, CDR1 is SGHRS and CDR2 is YFSETQ. The CDR3 is made up of 15 amino acids. With 4 bases clipped from V and 7 bases from J, the junction kept 7 bases outside the gene matches. The CDR3 is CASSPTGGGIGELFF. DNA for the CDR3: TGCGCCAGCAGCCCGACAGGGGGCGGGATCGGGGAGCTGTTTTTT.

This chain uses TRBV28 with TRBJ1-1; D unclear. Trimming took 3 bases from V and 5 from J, leaving 4 bases between them. CDR1 MDHEN and CDR2 SYDVKM come from the germline V gene. This CDR3 has 11 residues. CDR3 amino acids: CASSFATEAFF. CDR3 in DNA: TGTGCCAGCAGTTTCGCTACTGAAGCTTTCTTT.

The chain is built from TRBV4-1 and TRBJ2-7; TRBD1 matches 7 bases. Germline loops: CDR1 MGHRA, CDR2 YSYEKL. The V gene end was trimmed by 0 bases and the J gene end by 4 bases; junction bases not matched to a gene: 6. The CDR3 consists of 15 residues. CDR3 protein: CASSQDERQGYEQYF. The CDR3 coding sequence is TGCGCCAGCAGCCAAGATGAGAGACAGGGTTACGAGCAGTACTTC.

This clone has a handful of counts. This rearrangement joins TRBV6-5 to TRBJ2-7, with 10 bases that match TRBD1. The ends lost 6 bases at V and 4 bases at J; junction bases unmatched: 3. This CDR3 is built from 13 residues. Germline V gives CDR1 MNHEY, CDR2 SVGAGI. The CDR3 nucleotides are TGTGCCAGCAGACGGGGACAGGGGTACGAGCAGTACTTC. This translates into CASRRGQGYEQYF.

The chain couples TRBV2 to TRBJ2-7; 9 nucleotides align to TRBD1. J lost 3 bases, V lost 5 bases, and 8 bases had no gene match. Looked up from germline, CDR1 is SNHLY and CDR2 is FYNNEI. CDR3 length: 15 residues. The DNA for the CDR3 is TGTGCCAGCAGTCCAGACAGGGGGGAGATCTACGAGCAGTACTTC. Translation: CASSPDRGEIYEQYF. The whole variable domain, filled in from reference TRBV2 and TRBJ2-7, reads EPEVTQTPSHQVTQMGQEVILRCVPISNHLYFYWYRQILGQKVEFLVSFYNNEISEKSEIFDDQFSVERPDGSNFTLKIRSTKLEDSAMYFCASSPDRGEIYEQYFGPGTRLTVT.

This sequence joins TRBV5-4 and TRBJ2-3, with TRBD2 matching 14 bases. The V gene end was trimmed by 4 bases and the J gene end by 0 bases; junction bases not matched to a gene: 4. Germline CDR1 SGHNT, CDR2 YYREEE (reference sequence). This CDR3 comprises 17 residues. CDR3 amino acids: CASSRTSGGTSTDTQYF. The CDR3 nucleotides read TGTGCCAGCAGCCGGACTAGCGGGGGGACTAGCACAGATACGCAGTATTTT.

A note on this clone: Relative to the germline gene, one junction end is altered; a read error may explain this. The rearrangement joins TRBV27 to TRBJ1-6; D is possibly TRBD1 (6 bases). The CDR3 runs 14 residues. Germline CDR1 and CDR2: MNHEY and SMNVEV (reference sequence). The CDR3 protein is CASRLLDRGSPLHF. CDR3 nucleotide sequence: TGTGCCAGCCGTTTACTGGACAGAGGCTCACCCCTCCACTTT.

This clone has only one observation. This chain links TRBV10-3 with TRBJ1-1; TRBD1 aligns across 7 bases. CDR3 length: 13 residues. Germline V CDR1 and CDR2: ENHRY, SYGVKD. The V segment lost 0 bases and the J segment 12 bases; nucleotides outside the gene matches: 7. The CDR3 sequence: CAISESNRGGTFF. Written as DNA, the CDR3 is TGTGCCATCAGTGAGTCGAACAGGGGAGGAACTTTCTTT.

The chain combines TRBV5-6 with TRBJ2-1, with no clear D. Germline V lookup: CDR1 SGHDT, CDR2 YYEEEE. The CDR3 contains 12 residues. The V end was cut by 3 bases, the J end by 8 bases, with 9 bases between. The CDR3 loop is CASSSSVYEQFF. The CDR3 DNA reads as TGTGCCAGCAGCTCGTCTGTCTATGAGCAGTTCTTC.

The CDR3 coding sequence is TGTGCCACCATAGAGACAGGGGTGGAAAACACCATATATTTT. As protein: CATIETGVENTIYF. The V call is TRBV10-3, the J call TRBJ1-3; the match to TRBD1 covers 8 bases. This CDR3 region has 14 residues. J lost 6 bases, V lost 10 bases, and 11 bases had no gene match. In germline, CDR1 is ENHRY, CDR2 SYGVKD.

The V gene is TRBV6-2 or TRBV6-3, the J gene TRBJ2-3; no clear D gene. Between the trimmed V and J ends, which lost 0 bases and 6 bases, there was a span of 13 bases. Germline CDR1 is MNHEY and CDR2 is SVGEGT. This CDR3 has 15 residues. DNA for the CDR3: TGTGCCAGCAGTTACTCCGGACCCCCAGCGGATACGCAGTATTTT. This sequence encodes CASSYSGPPADTQYF.

CDR3 DNA sequence: TGTGCCTGGACTAGTCGGGGGGAGGGATACGAGCAGTACTTC. This sequence encodes CAWTSRGEGYEQYF. This chain uses TRBV30 with TRBJ2-7, with TRBD2 identical over 7 bases. V was pared by 4 bases and J by 4 bases, with 10 bases of the junction left unmatched. This CDR3 has 14 amino acids. CDR1 GTSNPN and CDR2 SVGIG come from the germline V gene (reference sequence).

This rearrangement joins TRBV3-1 (or the pseudogene TRBV3-2) to TRBJ1-2, with 7 positions matching TRBD1. The V and J ends lost 5 bases and 4 bases, in that order; junction bases with no gene match: 1. The CDR3 contains 12 residues. Germline CDR1 LGHDT, CDR2 YNNKEL (reference sequence). The CDR3 bases are TGTGCCAGCAGCGGGGACAGCTATGGCTACACCTTC. Translation: CASSGDSYGYTF.

The chain couples TRBV5-1 to TRBJ1-1, with D possibly matching TRBD1 (6 bases). Germline assignment: CDR1 SGHRS and CDR2 YFSETQ. The CDR3 loop spans 16 amino acids. Trimming removed 2 bases from V and 6 bases from J, with 20 bases in between. The CDR3 loop is CASSFRRGGVFPEAFF. The CDR3 DNA reads TGCGCCAGCAGCTTCCGACGGGGGGGCGTCTTCCCTGAAGCTTTCTTT.

The chain joins TRBV30 to TRBJ2-5; 9 bases agree with TRBD2. Germline trimming cut 7 bases from V and 2 bases from J; bases unmatched to any gene: 8. Germline lookup yields CDR1 GTSNPN and CDR2 SVGIG (reference sequence). The CDR3 loop spans 14 amino acids. Here the CDR3 reads CASQLAGNQETQYF. As DNA, the CDR3 is TGTGCCTCACAACTAGCGGGTAATCAAGAGACCCAGTACTTC.

The chain carries TRBV7-2 and TRBJ2-7, with no clear D. The V and J ends lost 1 base and 5 bases respectively, with 12 bases between them. From germline, CDR1 is SGHTA and CDR2 FQGNSA. The CDR3 runs to 14 residues. The CDR3 reads CASSLVAGLNEQYF. CDR3 DNA: TGTGCCAGCAGCTTAGTCGCAGGCCTAAACGAGCAGTACTTC.

This sequence joins TRBV7-2 and TRBJ2-3; TRBD2 agrees at 11 bases. The CDR3 runs to 16 residues. The junction had 3 bases not matched to a gene; V was cut back by 1 base and J by 3 bases. Germline CDR1 SGHTA, CDR2 FQGNSA. The CDR3 loop is CASSLVAGGRTDTQYF. CDR3 sequence (DNA): TGTGCCAGCAGCTTAGTAGCGGGGGGGCGGACAGATACGCAGTATTTT.

The chain employs TRBV19 and TRBJ1-5, with D possibly matching TRBD1 (6 bases). V dropped 3 bases and J dropped 7 bases, with 16 bases sitting between them. The CDR3 is 15 residues long. Germline V gene lookup returns CDR1 LNHDA and CDR2 SQIVND (reference sequence). The CDR3 nucleotides read TGTGCCAGTAGTATTACGGGCATCAGGGGACAGCCCCAGCATTTT. It encodes CASSITGIRGQPQHF.

The chain employs TRBV7-8 and TRBJ1-1; no firm D call. CDR1 and CDR2 (germline): SGHVS, FQNEAQ. Deletions cut 1 base from V and 4 bases from J, with 10 bases between. This CDR3 comprises 14 residues. DNA of the CDR3: TGTGCCAGCAGCTTAGGTGGAAAGACCACTGAAGCTTTCTTT. This encodes CASSLGGKTTEAFF. Full variable domain (rest looked up from reference TRBV7-8 and TRBJ1-1): GAGVSQSPRYKVAKRGQDVALRCDPISGHVSLFWYQQALGQGPEFLTYFQNEAQLDKSGLPSDRFFAERPEGSVSTLKIQRTQQEDSAVYLCASSLGGKTTEAFFGQGTRLTVV.

This sequence joins TRBV5-6 and TRBJ1-2; D perhaps matches TRBD1 (6 bases). V dropped 4 bases and J dropped 8 bases, with 18 bases sitting between them. Germline CDR1 SGHDT, CDR2 YYEEEE. This CDR3 is 14 amino acids long. CDR3 sequence (DNA): TGTGCCAGCAGCAATATTTTCACAGGGAGAGGCTACACCTTC. Translated, it gives CASSNIFTGRGYTF.

V gene TRBV5-1 combines with J gene TRBJ1-2; 8 bases map to TRBD1. V shed 0 bases and J 2 bases; nucleotides not matched to a gene: 6. The germline V gene has CDR1 SGHRS and CDR2 YFSETQ. The CDR3 contains 16 residues. CDR3 residues: CASSLGDRSINYGYTF. DNA for the CDR3: TGCGCCAGCAGCTTGGGGGACAGGTCGATCAACTATGGCTACACCTTC. The whole variable domain, filled in from reference TRBV5-1 and TRBJ1-2, reads KAGVTQTPRYLIKTRGQQVTLSCSPISGHRSVSWYQQTPGQGLQFLFEYFSETQRNKGNFPGRFSGRQFSNSRSEMNVSTLELGDSALYLCASSLGDRSINYGYTFGSGTRLTVV.

The genes are TRBV2 and TRBJ1-5; D unclear. The CDR3 extends over 15 amino acids. V was shortened by 5 bases and J by 3 bases, with 14 bases between the two germline ends. The germline CDR1 and CDR2 sequences are SNHLY and FYNNEI. The CDR3 DNA reads as TGTGCCAGCAGTCCCCGTTGGGGTCTCAATCAGCCCCAGCATTTT. This translates into CASSPRWGLNQPQHF.

The chain has TRBV7-8 and TRBJ1-1, with a possible D match to TRBD1 (5 bases). Trimming removed 5 bases from V and 1 base from J, with 8 bases in between. Germline CDR1 and CDR2: SGHVS and FQNEAQ. CDR3 length: 13 residues. The CDR3 bases are TGTGCCAGCAGCACTACAGGGAACACTGAAGCTTTCTTT. Its protein is CASSTTGNTEAFF.